Each of the 5 T cell receptor beta chains below was sequenced from the same sample in a study of cytomegalovirus exposure and HLA in healthy donors. Primers included in the PCR were 60 Vbeta and 13 Jbeta primers. The method was immunoSEQ multiplex PCR; TCRdb's version includes in-frame clones alone and lacks a portion of them. The repertoire holds over 100,000 clones, with 74% as singletons. What was sequenced was PBMCs. The receptors originated from a young man in good health and CMV-seropositive.

The rearrangement links TRBV4-2 to TRBJ2-2; perhaps TRBD2 as D (6 bases). V was trimmed by 1 base and J by 6 bases, leaving 12 bases between them. Germline V gene sequence: CDR1 LGHNA, CDR2 YNFKEQ. This CDR3 has 15 residues. The CDR3 reads CASSQGSGVAGELFF. The CDR3 bases are TGTGCCAGCAGCCAAGGATCGGGGGTGGCCGGGGAGCTGTTTTTT.

The J gene is TRBJ1-1, the V gene TRBV7-2; TRBD1 agrees at 9 bases. V was clipped by 6 bases and J by 1 base; unmatched bases: 12. Per the germline V gene, CDR1 is SGHTA and CDR2 is FQGNSA. The CDR3 contains 17 residues. The CDR3 protein is CASSHSNPGQGNTEAFF. Here the CDR3 DNA reads TGTGCCAGCAGTCACTCAAATCCGGGACAGGGGAACACTGAAGCTTTCTTT.

This clone was recorded only once. The chain uses TRBV9 and TRBJ2-7; tentative D call: TRBD2 (5 bases). The germline CDR1 and CDR2 sequences are SGDLS and YYNGEE. CDR3 size: 14 residues. Deletions cut 0 bases from V and 2 bases from J, with 9 bases between. CDR3 sequence (DNA): TGTGCCAGCAGCGTAGCTCCCGGGACCTACGAGCAGTACTTC. Its protein product is CASSVAPGTYEQYF.

The V and J genes are TRBV4-2 and TRBJ2-7, with 7 positions matching TRBD2. Germline CDR1 LGHNA, CDR2 YNFKEQ. The CDR3 totals 15 residues. V shed 1 base, J shed 7 bases, and the junction held 10 bases outside the gene matches. The CDR3 bases are TGTGCCAGCAGCCAAGTGGCCAGGTTCGGGGGGGAGCAGTACTTC. This translates into CASSQVARFGGEQYF.

V and J are TRBV4-2 and TRBJ1-2, with D perhaps matching TRBD1 (6 bases). Trimming left V 0 bases short and J 3 bases short, with 11 bases between. This CDR3 region has 15 residues. Germline CDR1 LGHNA, CDR2 YNFKEQ. The CDR3 sequence is CASSQEGGLDYGYTF. The CDR3 DNA is TGTGCCAGCAGCCAAGAGGGGGGGCTGGACTATGGCTACACCTTC.